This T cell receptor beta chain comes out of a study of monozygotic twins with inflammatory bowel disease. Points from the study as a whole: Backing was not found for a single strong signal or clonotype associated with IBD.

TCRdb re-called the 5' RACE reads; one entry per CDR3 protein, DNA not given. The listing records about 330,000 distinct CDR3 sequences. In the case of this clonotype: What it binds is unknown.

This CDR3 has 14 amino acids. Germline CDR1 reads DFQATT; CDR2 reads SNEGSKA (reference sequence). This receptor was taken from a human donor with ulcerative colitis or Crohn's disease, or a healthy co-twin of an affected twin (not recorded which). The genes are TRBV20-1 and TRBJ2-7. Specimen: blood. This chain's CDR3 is CSASAHDGTYEQYF.